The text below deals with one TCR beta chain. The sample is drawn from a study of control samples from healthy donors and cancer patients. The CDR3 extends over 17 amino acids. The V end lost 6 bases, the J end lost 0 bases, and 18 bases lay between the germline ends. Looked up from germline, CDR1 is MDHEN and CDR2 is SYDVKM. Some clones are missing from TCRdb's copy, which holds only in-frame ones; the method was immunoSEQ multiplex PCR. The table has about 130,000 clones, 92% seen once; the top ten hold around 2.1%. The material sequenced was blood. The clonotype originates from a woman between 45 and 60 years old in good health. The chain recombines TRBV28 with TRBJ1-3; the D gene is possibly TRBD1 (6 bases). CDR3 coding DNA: TGTGCCAGCAGCTTAGTACAGGGAAAGGCCTCTGGAAACACCATATATTTT. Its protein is CASSLVQGKASGNTIYF.